Following are 25 T cell receptor beta chains from one sample sequenced in a study of CD8+ T cells in alopecia areata. Investigators isolated RNA and reverse transcribed it into cDNA to act as the sequencing template. This table comes from immunoSEQ multiplex PCR, and its TCRdb copy is limited to in-frame clones, with some not included. The data hold some 160,000 clones, with roughly 58% observed a single time. Material: CD8+ T cells sorted from blood. Receptor source: a human donor in good health.

V is TRBV9 and J is TRBJ1-1; D ambiguous. Germline loops: CDR1 SGDLS, CDR2 YYNGEE. The CDR3 length is 14 residues. The V end lost 4 bases, the J end lost 4 bases, and 14 bases lay between the germline ends. CDR3 protein: CASSRTGGGTEAFF. CDR3 DNA sequence: TGTGCCAGCAGCCGAACTGGTGGTGGCACTGAAGCTTTCTTT.

This clone was seen a handful of times. The rearrangement links TRBV11-2 to TRBJ2-5; the D gene could be TRBD1 or TRBD2 (5 bases each). This CDR3 region has 13 residues. Trimming took 2 bases from V and 4 from J, leaving 8 bases between them. Looked up from germline, CDR1 is SGHAT and CDR2 is FQNNGV. This CDR3 is CASSLMGPETQYF. The CDR3 DNA is TGTGCCAGCAGCTTAATGGGACCAGAGACCCAGTACTTC.

V is TRBV7-3 and J is TRBJ2-3; 8 nucleotides match TRBD2. V shed 0 bases, J shed 4 bases, and the junction held 3 bases outside the gene matches. Germline V gene data show CDR1 as SGHTA and CDR2 as FQGTGA. The CDR3 length is 15 residues. The CDR3 DNA follows: TGTGCCAGCAGCTTAACTAGCGGGAACGCAGATACGCAGTATTTT. Protein: CASSLTSGNADTQYF.

The chain couples TRBV5-6 to TRBJ2-1; D gene uncertain. The CDR3 runs 11 residues. Germline V lookup: CDR1 SGHDT, CDR2 YYEEEE. Between the trimmed V and J ends, which lost 0 bases and 9 bases, there was a span of 4 bases. The CDR3 DNA is TGTGCCAGCAGCTTGGCCTTTGAGCAGTTCTTC. It yields the protein CASSLAFEQFF.

Of note for this clone: The identical CDR3 is also encoded by other nucleotide sequences in the sample. The CDR3 region is CSVEDRVGYTF. CDR3 sequence (DNA): TGCAGCGTCGAGGACAGGGTTGGCTACACCTTC. The chain employs TRBV29-1 and TRBJ1-2; 8 positions agree with TRBD1. Germline CDR1 reads SQVTM; CDR2 reads ANQGSEA. After removal of 6 bases from V and 7 bases from J, the junction contained 4 bases not matched to a gene. This CDR3 comprises 11 residues. Filled out from reference TRBV29-1 and TRBJ1-2, the complete variable domain reads SAVISQKPSRDICQRGTSLTIQCQVDSQVTMMFWYRQQPGQSLTLIATANQGSEATYESGFVIDKFPISRPNLTFSTLTVSNMSPEDSSIYLCSVEDRVGYTFGSGTRLTVV.

The CDR3 DNA reads as TGTGCCAGCAGCTTAATACCCCATGATAGGGGACAAAACGCCAATGAGCAGTTCTTC. It is translated as CASSLIPHDRGQNANEQFF. V is TRBV7-2 and J is TRBJ2-1; maybe TRBD1 (6 bases). The CDR3 covers 19 residues. V shed 2 bases and J shed 6 bases, with 26 bases lying between them. Germline V gene lookup returns CDR1 SGHTA and CDR2 FQGNSA.

This clone has just one count. The chain combines TRBV9 with TRBJ2-7; TRBD2 aligns across 9 bases. The trim removed 0 bases at V and 5 bases at J, leaving 0 bases unmatched. Germline CDR1 and CDR2: SGDLS and YYNGEE. The CDR3 spans 13 residues. The CDR3 region has the DNA TGTGCCAGCAGCGTAGGGACTAGCGACGAGCAGTACTTC. Translation: CASSVGTSDEQYF. Looking up the rest from reference TRBV9 and TRBJ2-7 gives the full variable domain: DSGVTQTPKHLITATGQRVTLRCSPRSGDLSVYWYQQSLDQGLQFLIQYYNGEERAKGNILERFSAQQFPDLHSELNLSSLELGDSALYFCASSVGTSDEQYFGPGTRLTVT.

The chain carries TRBV6-5 and TRBJ2-3; D might be TRBD1 (6 bases). The CDR3 spans 14 residues. Germline lookup yields CDR1 MNHEY and CDR2 SVGAGI. Trimming removed 7 bases from V and 2 bases from J, with 13 bases in between. The CDR3: CASKHRVITDTQYF. The CDR3 DNA sequence: TGTGCCAGCAAGCACAGGGTCATCACAGATACGCAGTATTTT.

This clone came up a few times. The chain joins TRBV9 to TRBJ1-2; D ambiguous. Germline V CDR1 and CDR2: SGDLS, YYNGEE. Trimming took off 4 bases at V and 2 bases at J, with 15 bases between the two ends. The CDR3 contains 15 residues. CDR3 sequence: CASSPRSTGNYGYTF. CDR3 DNA sequence: TGTGCCAGCAGCCCACGATCCACTGGGAACTATGGCTACACCTTC. Using reference TRBV9 and TRBJ1-2 for the parts outside the CDR3, the full variable domain is DSGVTQTPKHLITATGQRVTLRCSPRSGDLSVYWYQQSLDQGLQFLIQYYNGEERAKGNILERFSAQQFPDLHSELNLSSLELGDSALYFCASSPRSTGNYGYTFGSGTRLTVV.

The CDR3, as DNA: TGTGCCAGCAGCGGCAGACTAGCGGGATCCTTGTACCAAGAGACCCAGTACTTC. Translated, it gives CASSGRLAGSLYQETQYF. This chain links TRBV7-9 with TRBJ2-5; 11 nucleotides agree with TRBD2. The germline V gene encodes CDR1 SEHNR and CDR2 FQNEAQ (reference sequence). Unmatched junction bases numbered 11, after V lost 5 bases and J lost 0 bases. This CDR3 has 18 amino acids.

The chain employs TRBV5-6 and TRBJ2-7; no clear D. CDR1 and CDR2 (germline): SGHDT, YYEEEE. V lost 4 bases, J lost 3 bases, and 14 bases lay in between. CDR3 size: 14 residues. CDR3 amino acids: CASSASGYYYEQYF. CDR3 coding DNA: TGTGCCAGCAGCGCCTCCGGGTACTACTACGAGCAGTACTTC.

This clone was observed a single time. V gene TRBV9 combines with J gene TRBJ2-7; TRBD2 might be the D (6 bases). V dropped 4 bases and J dropped 6 bases, with 17 bases sitting between them. The CDR3 loop spans 14 amino acids. Germline lookup yields CDR1 SGDLS and CDR2 YYNGEE. The CDR3 DNA follows: TGTGCCAGCAGCCCCCGGACTACCGTCCGCGAGCAGTACTTC. Residues: CASSPRTTVREQYF.

In its sample, this clone was seen a few times. This sample also contains other DNA sequences that code for the same CDR3. The chain combines TRBV27 with TRBJ2-3; no clear D. With 2 bases removed from V and 2 bases from J, the gap between germline ends came to 2 bases. The CDR3 runs 12 residues. Germline V CDR1 and CDR2: MNHEY, SMNVEV (reference sequence). The CDR3 sequence is CASSLLTDTQYF. Written as DNA, the CDR3 is TGTGCCAGCAGTTTACTCACAGATACGCAGTATTTT.

This clone occurred a few times. This chain uses TRBV10-3 with TRBJ2-7, with 8 bases matching TRBD2. V shed 0 bases and J 6 bases; nucleotides not matched to a gene: 13. The CDR3 has 17 amino acids. Germline V gene data show CDR1 as ENHRY and CDR2 as SYGVKD. The CDR3 region is CAISESVVPAGVPEQYF. As DNA, the CDR3 is TGTGCCATCAGTGAGTCTGTAGTGCCAGCGGGAGTTCCCGAGCAGTACTTC.

The DNA of the CDR3 is TGTGCCAGCAGCTGGGCCCCGGTTAGCACAGATACGCAGTATTTT. Its protein product is CASSWAPVSTDTQYF. V usage is TRBV5-4 and J usage is TRBJ2-3; unclear D gene. V lost 3 bases, J lost 0 bases, and 11 bases lay in between. CDR3 length: 15 amino acids. Germline V gene data show CDR1 as SGHNT and CDR2 as YYREEE (reference sequence). The full variable domain, completed using reference TRBV5-4 and TRBJ2-3, is ETGVTQSPTHLIKTRGQQVTLRCSSQSGHNTVSWYQQALGQGPQFIFQYYREEENGRGNFPPRFSGLQFPNYSSELNVNALELDDSALYLCASSWAPVSTDTQYFGPGTRLTVL.

The chain joins TRBV30 to TRBJ2-1; 9 bases are a match to TRBD2. V lost 3 bases and J lost 5; bases outside the gene matches: 11. The CDR3 length is 16 residues. Germline values: CDR1 GTSNPN, CDR2 SVGIG (reference sequence). The CDR3 DNA sequence: TGTGCCTGGAGCGCCTATAGCGGGAGAGTTCACAATGAGCAGTTCTTC. As protein: CAWSAYSGRVHNEQFF.

The chain combines TRBV5-6 with TRBJ2-7; D tentatively fits TRBD1 or TRBD2 (5 bases each). This CDR3 has 16 amino acids. Looked up from germline, CDR1 is SGHDT and CDR2 is YYEEEE. V lost 4 bases to trimming and J lost 3 bases, with 20 bases between them. The CDR3 DNA reads TGTGCCAGCAGCACCGGGACGGATTCTTTCAACTACGAGCAGTACTTC. Translated: CASSTGTDSFNYEQYF.

V is TRBV29-1 and J is TRBJ1-2; no reliable D call. Germline CDR1 is SQVTM and CDR2 is ANQGSEA. V lost 6 bases and J lost 2, with 10 bases in between. The CDR3 is 12 amino acids. The CDR3 spells CSVPGKNYGYTF. The CDR3 bases are TGCAGCGTCCCGGGGAAAAACTATGGCTACACCTTC.

This sequence joins TRBV7-9 and TRBJ2-6; the D is unclear. V was clipped by 1 base and J by 0 bases, with 4 bases between them. This CDR3 spans 15 amino acids. Germline CDR1 is SEHNR and CDR2 is FQNEAQ (reference sequence). CDR3 bases: TGTGCCAGCAGCTTAGGGAGCTCTGGGGCCAACGTCCTGACTTTC. Amino acids: CASSLGSSGANVLTF. The entire variable domain, with the rest obtained from reference TRBV7-9 and TRBJ2-6, is as follows: DTGVSQNPRHKITKRGQNVTFRCDPISEHNRLYWYRQTLGQGPEFLTYFQNEAQLEKSRLLSDRFSAERPKGSFSTLEIQRTEQGDSAMYLCASSLGSSGANVLTFGAGSRLTVL.

J is TRBJ1-5 and V is TRBV7-8; D is perhaps TRBD1 (5 bases). Trimming left V 5 bases short and J 5 bases short, with 16 bases between. Germline CDR1 SGHVS, CDR2 FQNEAQ. The CDR3 length is 15 residues. CDR3 sequence reads: CASSPADRADQPQHF. DNA of the CDR3: TGTGCCAGCAGCCCTGCCGACAGAGCTGATCAGCCCCAGCATTTT. Based on the CDR3 plus reference TRBV7-8 and TRBJ1-5, the full variable domain is GAGVSQSPRYKVAKRGQDVALRCDPISGHVSLFWYQQALGQGPEFLTYFQNEAQLDKSGLPSDRFFAERPEGSVSTLKIQRTQQEDSAVYLCASSPADRADQPQHFGDGTRLSIL.

The rearrangement joins TRBV7-9 to TRBJ2-2; no firm D call. CDR1 and CDR2 (germline): SEHNR, FQNEAQ (reference sequence). V was trimmed by 1 base and J by 0 bases, leaving 9 bases between them. This CDR3 has 16 amino acids. CDR3 coding DNA: TGTGCCAGCAGCTTAGGGGCGGCAACGAACACCGGGGAGCTGTTTTTT. This gives the protein CASSLGAATNTGELFF.

This clone was observed once. The chain uses TRBV23-1 and TRBJ2-7; D may be TRBD1 (6 bases). TRBV23-1 is classed as an ORF, of uncertain function. Trimming took 2 bases from V and 3 from J, leaving 17 bases between them. The CDR3 runs 16 residues. The CDR3 sequence is CASSQVYRDTNYEQYF. For the CDR3, the DNA is TGCGCCAGCAGTCAAGTTTACCGGGACACCAACTACGAGCAGTACTTC.

CDR3 residues: CAWSSVPNTEAFF. CDR3 nucleotide sequence: TGTGCCTGGTCCTCGGTCCCGAACACTGAAGCTTTCTTT. The V and J genes are TRBV30 and TRBJ1-1; no reliable D call. V was cut by 5 bases and J by 1 base, with 11 bases left in between. Germline CDR1 GTSNPN, CDR2 SVGIG (reference sequence). The CDR3 is made up of 13 amino acids.

This chain joins TRBV6-5 and TRBJ1-2; a possible D gene is TRBD1 (6 bases). Germline assignment: CDR1 MNHEY and CDR2 SVGAGI. The CDR3 is made up of 12 amino acids. Trimming took 7 bases from V and 3 from J, leaving 9 bases between them. CDR3 nucleotides: TGTGCCAGCATGAGACAGGACTATGGCTACACCTTC. It translates to CASMRQDYGYTF.

V is TRBV7-2 and J is TRBJ2-7; TRBD2 matches 13 bases. Germline V CDR1 and CDR2: SGHTA, FQGNSA. The V and J ends lost 2 bases and 3 bases, in that order; junction bases with no gene match: 4. There are 16 residues in the CDR3. The CDR3 nucleotides read TGTGCCAGCAGCTTATCAGGGACTAGCGGGATCTACGAGCAGTACTTC. It codes for CASSLSGTSGIYEQYF.